A selection of T cell receptor beta chains follows, all from one sample in a study of cytomegalovirus exposure and HLA in healthy donors. Sequencing was performed with immunoSEQ multiplex PCR; in TCRdb, only in-frame clones are kept and a portion is missing. Seen here are approximately 150,000 clones, 70% to 80% observed once, and the top ten hold just under 6.5%. The sequenced sample consisted of PBMCs. The source is a man aged 45-60 years in good health and CMV-seropositive. Both conserved end residues are part of each CDR3. A D gene is named only where the DNA matches it firmly. Clone size is not always given. Where it is, it says once, few, many or a class for expanded clones.

clone_size	d_call	v_call	j_call	cdr3_aa	cdr3_nt
few	TRBD1	TRBV7-4	TRBJ1-5	CASSLASGDSIYSNQPQHF	TGTGCCAGCAGCTTAGCCTCCGGGGACAGCATTTATAGCAATCAGCCCCAGCATTTT
few	TRBD2	TRBV5-1	TRBJ2-7	CASSRLTPSGGGSIRSSYEQYF	TGCGCCAGCAGCCGCTTGACCCCCTCGGGGGGAGGTTCGATAAGGAGCTCCTACGAGCAGTACTTC
NA	NA	TRBV5-5	TRBJ2-5	CASSLQGGEQYF	TGTGCCAGCAGCTTGCAGGGCGGGGAGCAGTACTTC
NA	TRBD2	TRBV19	TRBJ2-1	CASKEVLAGDEQFF	TGTGCCAGTAAAGAAGTCCTAGCGGGGGATGAGCAGTTCTTC
NA	TRBD1	TRBV19	TRBJ2-7	CASSIVGAGGSYEQYF	TGTGCCAGTAGTATAGTAGGGGCAGGGGGCTCCTACGAGCAGTACTTC
NA	TRBD1	TRBV28	TRBJ2-7	CASSYTGTGVGEQYF	TGTGCCAGCAGCTATACCGGGACAGGGGTAGGCGAGCAGTACTTC
NA	NA	TRBV11-3	TRBJ2-2	CASSVSHLSGSNTGELFF	TGTGCCAGCAGCGTATCCCACCTTAGCGGATCGAACACCGGGGAGCTGTTTTTT
NA	NA	TRBV9	TRBJ2-3	CASSVDHGETGDTQYF	TGTGCCAGCAGCGTCGATCACGGTGAAACAGGGGATACGCAGTATTTT
NA	TRBD1	TRBV18	TRBJ2-7	CASSSTGVTYEQYF	TGTGCCAGCTCATCGACAGGGGTCACCTACGAGCAGTACTTC
NA	TRBD2	TRBV28	TRBJ2-7	CASSISGRAPPGQYF	TGTGCCAGCTCAATTAGCGGGAGGGCCCCTCCCGGGCAGTACTTC
once	TRBD1	TRBV10-3	TRBJ2-7	CAISLGGQGRLYEQYF	TGTGCCATCAGTTTGGGGGGACAGGGGAGGCTCTACGAGCAGTACTTC
few	NA	TRBV6-1	TRBJ2-2	CASRELQGGGGELFF	TGTGCCAGCAGAGAGCTCCAGGGGGGTGGCGGGGAGCTGTTTTTT
NA	NA	TRBV28	TRBJ1-2	CASSLPGEKTYGYTF	TGTGCCAGCAGTTTACCCGGGGAAAAAACTTATGGCTACACCTTC
NA	TRBD1	TRBV5-5	TRBJ2-2	CASSLLGGDLAGELFF	TGTGCCAGCAGCTTGTTAGGGGGCGATTTGGCCGGGGAGCTGTTTTTT
NA	NA	TRBV7-9	TRBJ1-1	CASSRLGSSGEAFF	TGTGCCAGTAGCCGTCTTGGTAGTTCGGGTGAAGCTTTCTTT
NA	TRBD1	TRBV27	TRBJ1-2	CASSASGTGFYGYTF	TGTGCCAGCAGTGCCTCCGGGACAGGGTTCTATGGCTACACCTTC
few	TRBD1	TRBV6-5	TRBJ2-7	CASSNGQGEQYF	TGTGCCAGCAGTAACGGACAGGGTGAGCAGTACTTC
NA	NA	TRBV7-9	TRBJ1-3	CASNDRNSGNTIYF	TGTGCCAGCAACGACAGGAACTCTGGAAACACCATATATTTT
NA	TRBD1	TRBV2	TRBJ2-2	CASIPPGTGLTGELFF	TGTGCCAGCATTCCCCCCGGGACAGGGTTGACCGGGGAGCTGTTTTTT
NA	NA	TRBV7-9	TRBJ1-4	CASSFGQAGTNEKLFF	TGTGCCAGCAGCTTTGGCCAGGCCGGAACTAATGAAAAACTGTTTTTT
NA	TRBD1	TRBV6-1	TRBJ1-2	CASSDAGGYLPGGYTF	TGTGCCAGCAGTGACGCAGGGGGGTATCTTCCTGGTGGCTACACCTTC
NA	TRBD2	TRBV5-1	TRBJ2-1	CASSPRTSGSQYNEQFF	TGCGCCAGCAGCCCTCGGACTAGCGGGAGTCAATACAATGAGCAGTTCTTC
NA	NA	TRBV10-3	TRBJ1-3	CAISFYRDGNTIYF	TGTGCCATCAGTTTTTACAGGGATGGAAACACCATATATTTT
NA	TRBD1	TRBV5-5	TRBJ1-5	CASSSGTGDSGQPQHF	TGTGCCAGCAGCTCTGGGACAGGGGACTCCGGTCAGCCCCAGCATTTT
NA	TRBD2	TRBV29-1	TRBJ2-1	CSVELAGGSSYNEQFF	TGCAGCGTTGAGCTAGCGGGGGGAAGCTCCTACAATGAGCAGTTCTTC
NA	TRBD1	TRBV28	TRBJ1-2	CASTRDREDYGYTF	TGTGCCAGCACCCGGGACAGGGAAGACTATGGCTACACCTTC
few	NA	TRBV19	TRBJ1-5	CASSIWSSDGNQPQHF	TGTGCCAGTAGTATATGGTCCTCAGATGGCAATCAGCCCCAGCATTTT
few	NA	TRBV5-4	TRBJ2-2	CASSLLEMNTGELFF	TGTGCCAGCAGCTTGCTGGAGATGAACACCGGGGAGCTGTTTTTT
NA	NA	TRBV28	TRBJ1-3	CASSLLPGALSGNTIYF	TGTGCCAGCAGTTTATTGCCAGGTGCACTCTCTGGAAACACCATATATTTT
NA	NA	TRBV5-6	TRBJ2-1	CASSFGQGGRGEQFF	TGTGCCAGCAGCTTTGGGCAGGGAGGTCGCGGTGAGCAGTTCTTC
NA	TRBD1	TRBV19	TRBJ1-2	CASELGTGRFRYGYTF	TGTGCCAGTGAACTCGGGACAGGGAGGTTTCGGTATGGCTACACCTTC
NA	TRBD1	TRBV5-4	TRBJ1-2	CASSSPTGAYGYTF	TGTGCCAGCAGCTCACCGACAGGGGCATATGGCTACACCTTC
once	TRBD1	TRBV18	TRBJ1-3	CASSPGQVAGNTIYF	TGTGCCAGCTCACCTGGACAGGTCGCTGGAAACACCATATATTTT
NA	NA	TRBV6-6	TRBJ1-1	CASSYTAYTEAFF	TGTGCCAGCAGTTACACTGCGTACACTGAAGCTTTCTTT
NA	TRBD1	TRBV18	TRBJ1-1	CASSPTGSSTEAFF	TGTGCCAGCTCACCGACAGGGTCGAGCACTGAAGCTTTCTTT
few	TRBD1	TRBV19	TRBJ1-2	CASSNIPGQGNYGYTF	TGTGCCAGTAGTAATATACCGGGACAGGGGAACTATGGCTACACCTTC
NA	NA	TRBV27	TRBJ1-2	CASSLKPSHGYTF	TGTGCTAGCAGTTTAAAGCCCTCCCATGGCTACACCTTC
NA	TRBD1	TRBV10-3	TRBJ2-6	CAISGSGPTGGSGANVLTF	TGTGCCATCAGTGGTTCAGGGCCGACAGGGGGCTCTGGGGCCAACGTCCTGACTTTC
NA	TRBD2	TRBV10-2	TRBJ2-7	CASSVVAGLAGSEQYF	TGCGCCAGCAGTGTAGTTGCGGGACTAGCGGGAAGCGAGCAGTACTTC
NA	TRBD1	TRBV5-4	TRBJ2-7	CASSAPGTVSYEQYF	TGTGCCAGCAGTGCTCCGGGGACAGTTTCCTACGAGCAGTACTTC
few	TRBD2	TRBV5-5	TRBJ2-3	CASSLGRLAGGYNTDTQYF	TGTGCCAGCAGCTTGGGGAGACTAGCGGGAGGGTACAACACAGATACGCAGTATTTT
NA	TRBD1	TRBV28	TRBJ2-1	CASSLLAQGANNEQFF	TGTGCCAGCAGTTTATTGGCACAGGGGGCCAACAATGAGCAGTTCTTC
NA	NA	TRBV7-2	TRBJ2-1	CASSLRISQGDEQFF	TGTGCCAGCAGCTTAAGGATTTCCCAGGGTGATGAGCAGTTCTTC
NA	NA	TRBV7-9	TRBJ1-5	CSSSLGAGNQPQHF	TGTTCCAGCAGCTTAGGGGCAGGCAATCAGCCCCAGCATTTT
NA	TRBD2	TRBV29-1	TRBJ2-3	CSILAGAGLYTDTQYF	TGCAGCATCTTAGCGGGAGCGGGACTTTACACAGATACGCAGTATTTT
NA	NA	TRBV27	TRBJ1-1	CASSNRANTEAFF	TGTGCCAGCAGTAACAGGGCGAACACTGAAGCTTTCTTT
once	TRBD2	TRBV11-2	TRBJ2-1	CASSFLASGRVDEQFF	TGTGCCAGCAGCTTTCTTGCTAGCGGGAGAGTCGATGAGCAGTTCTTC
NA	NA	TRBV19	TRBJ2-1	CASSFGTPAGEQFF	TGTGCCAGTAGTTTCGGGACACCCGCTGGGGAGCAGTTCTTC
NA	NA	TRBV28	TRBJ2-7	CASSPSGVTQYF	TGTGCCAGCAGTCCTTCAGGGGTAACGCAGTACTTC
NA	NA	TRBV28	TRBJ2-7	CASGGDPPFREQYF	TGTGCCAGCGGCGGGGACCCCCCCTTTCGGGAGCAGTACTTC
NA	NA	TRBV4-1	TRBJ1-4	CASSRDFNEKLFF	TGCGCCAGCAGCCGGGACTTTAATGAAAAACTGTTTTTT
NA	NA	TRBV6-1	TRBJ1-2	CASSIRGEAYGYTF	TGTGCCAGCAGTATCAGGGGCGAGGCCTATGGCTACACCTTC
NA	TRBD2	TRBV19	TRBJ2-7	CASSPGGSLSYEQYF	TGTGCCAGTAGCCCTGGCGGGAGTCTCTCCTACGAGCAGTACTTC
NA	NA	TRBV5-1	TRBJ2-1	CASSLDEGNEQFF	TGCGCCAGCAGCTTGGACGAGGGCAATGAGCAGTTCTTC
NA	TRBD1	TRBV9	TRBJ2-2	CASSVVGQTGELFF	TGTGCCAGCAGCGTAGTGGGACAGACCGGGGAGCTGTTTTTT
NA	NA	TRBV2	TRBJ2-1	CASSVSRYSPYNEQFF	TGTGCCAGCAGTGTCTCTAGATACTCCCCCTACAATGAGCAGTTCTTC
NA	NA	TRBV19	TRBJ2-7	CASSPWVPGYYEQYF	TGTGCCAGTAGTCCTTGGGTGCCAGGGTACTACGAGCAGTACTTC
once	TRBD1	TRBV11-2	TRBJ1-4	CASSLVRGQGKKLFF	TGTGCCAGCAGCTTAGTACGTGGACAGGGTAAAAAACTGTTTTTT
NA	TRBD1	TRBV5-1	TRBJ2-5	CASSLRDREVETQYF	TGCGCCAGCAGCCTCCGGGACAGGGAGGTGGAGACCCAGTACTTC